Sequencing of this T cell receptor beta chain was carried out in a study of blood T cell repertoires in COVID-19. Sequencing used immunoSEQ multiplex PCR; TCRdb keeps in-frame clones, though not all of them. The sample holds 300,000 to 450,000 clones, around 90% seen once. The V gene lost 4 bases and the J gene lost 4 bases, with 15 bases spanning the gap. The CDR3 extends over 15 amino acids. Germline CDR1 reads SGHKS; CDR2 reads YYEKEE (reference sequence). The V call is TRBV5-5, the J call TRBJ2-1, with D perhaps TRBD2 (6 bases). This TCR was recovered from a woman aged 55-70 years with COVID-19, enrolled during active disease. Sequencing used peripheral blood. The CDR3 region is CASSPGGSVYNEQFF. In DNA, the CDR3 is TGTGCCAGCAGCCCTGGGGGGTCTGTATACAATGAGCAGTTCTTC.